The subject of this entry is one TCR beta chain. This sample is part of a study of blood T cell repertoires in COVID-19. About the research overall: Sites across the United States, Italy and Spain contributed samples from acute and convalescent COVID-19.

This table comes from immunoSEQ multiplex PCR, and its TCRdb copy is limited to in-frame clones, with some not included. The table lists 120,000 to 150,000 clones, about four fifths of them singletons. This CDR3 spans 15 amino acids. The V end was cut by 1 base, the J end by 9 bases, with 16 bases between. Germline-derived CDR1 and CDR2 are SGHTS and YDEGEE. The sequence was obtained from a middle-aged man with acute COVID-19. Material for sequencing was PBMCs or T cells enriched from blood (not recorded which). V gene TRBV5-8 combines with J gene TRBJ2-2; D may be TRBD1 (5 bases). The CDR3 loop reads CASSLYGQGLRELFF. The CDR3 DNA reads as TGTGCCAGCAGCTTGTATGGGCAGGGCCTCAGGGAGCTGTTTTTT.